This TCR beta chain was profiled in a study of patients and donors after allogeneic stem cell transplantation. This CDR3 comprises 14 residues. The V end lost 3 bases, the J end lost 5 bases, and 13 bases lay between the germline ends. The germline V gene has CDR1 SNHLY and CDR2 FYNNEI. TCRdb processed the RT-PCR reads anew with MiXCR; each CDR3 protein has one entry. The data contain 200,000 to 250,000 distinct CDR3 sequences, 13% to 15% of them singletons. This clonotype came up many times. Sequences were obtained from blood, either unsorted or a sorted T cell fraction (not recorded which). The source of this sequence is a human donor who was either an allogeneic HSCT recipient or a stem cell or donor lymphocyte infusion donor (not recorded which). It is not recorded whose cells these are; they may come from a transplant donor. This sequence joins TRBV2 and TRBJ2-5, with TRBD1 as a possible D gene (6 bases). The CDR3 DNA follows: TGTGCCAGCAGTGATGGCAGGGGAGTGGAGACCCAGTACTTC. This gives the protein CASSDGRGVETQYF.